Presented here are 24 T cell receptor beta chains from one specimen sequenced in a study of identical twins. TCRdb independently ran MiXCR on the 5' RACE reads; one entry per CDR3 protein. The sample includes about 240,000 distinct CDR3 sequences, approximately 6.8% of them seen just once. These data also featured in a second study, about yellow fever vaccine responses in identical twins.

The material sequenced was CD8+ T cells sorted from blood. The origin of the receptors is a woman in her late teens or twenties in good health.

Only a few counts were recorded for this clonotype. V and J are TRBV12-3 or TRBV12-4 and TRBJ1-6; D is unclear. The CDR3 spans 16 residues. The V end lost 1 base, the J end lost 0 bases, and 7 bases lay between the germline ends. CDR3 sequence: CASSLGSSSYNSPLHF. CDR3 sequence (DNA): TGTGCCAGCAGTTTAGGTAGCTCCTCCTATAATTCACCCCTCCACTTT.

Many counts were recorded for this clonotype. The chain employs TRBV5-1 and TRBJ1-2, with TRBD1 as a possible D gene (5 bases). Germline-derived CDR1 and CDR2 are SGHRS and YFSETQ. CDR3 length: 13 amino acids. Trimming left V 3 bases short and J 3 bases short, with 9 bases between. The CDR3 is CASSSGLYYGYTF. CDR3 bases: TGCGCCAGCAGCTCAGGGTTATACTATGGCTACACCTTC.

As regards this clonotype: A clone one base away is much larger, so this may be a read error. The chain links TRBV14 to TRBJ2-7; D is ambiguous. The CDR3 is made up of 12 amino acids. CDR1 and CDR2 (germline): SGHDN, FVKESK. CDR3 coding DNA: TGTGACAGCAGCCAAGATCGTGTGGAGCAGTACTTC. This codes for CDSSQDRVEQYF.

The chain employs TRBV13 and TRBJ1-1; D uncertain. Germline lookup yields CDR1 PRHDT and CDR2 FYEKMQ (reference sequence). V lost 0 bases, J lost 1 base, and 9 bases lay in between. The CDR3 is made up of 15 amino acids. The CDR3 nucleotides read TGTGCCAGCAGCTTAGGTGGGAGTGGGAACACTGAAGCTTTCTTT. Translation gives CASSLGGSGNTEAFF.

The J gene is TRBJ2-3, the V gene TRBV24-1; D is ambiguous. Per germline, CDR1 KGHDR and CDR2 SFDVKD. The CDR3 is made up of 15 amino acids. V lost 4 bases and J 2 bases, leaving 12 bases between the germline ends. The CDR3 region is CATSDRYWDTDTQYF. The CDR3 DNA sequence: TGTGCCACCAGTGACAGGTATTGGGACACAGATACGCAGTATTTT.

This clonotype was seen repeatedly, ten times or more. This rearrangement joins TRBV12-3 or TRBV12-4 to TRBJ2-3, with 8 bases that match TRBD2. The CDR3 consists of 14 residues. Losses at the gene ends were 3 bases for V and 5 bases for J; bases not matched to a gene: 4. CDR3 DNA: TGTGCCAGCAGTTTCGGGAGGGCCTTAGATACGCAGTATTTT. Its protein is CASSFGRALDTQYF.

This clonotype was observed a handful of times. The chain recombines TRBV15 with TRBJ2-1; either TRBD1 or TRBD2 may supply D (7 bases each). The V end was cut by 0 bases, the J end by 2 bases, with 26 bases between. The CDR3 length is 21 residues. Germline values: CDR1 LNHNV, CDR2 YYDKDF (reference sequence). CDR3 residues: CATSRDQGGRGEGFPYNEQFF. The CDR3 bases are TGTGCCACCAGCAGAGATCAGGGTGGCAGGGGGGAGGGTTTCCCCTACAATGAGCAGTTCTTC.

This chain links TRBV7-9 with TRBJ1-1, with D perhaps matching TRBD1 (5 bases). In germline, CDR1 is SEHNR, CDR2 FQNEAQ (reference sequence). The CDR3 length is 14 residues. V gave up 5 bases and J gave up 6 bases, with 16 bases separating them. In DNA form, the CDR3 reads TGTGCCAGCAGCCCCCCTGGGGGGGGTGCTGAAGCTTTCTTT. It yields the protein CASSPPGGGAEAFF.

This rearrangement joins TRBV6-1 to TRBJ1-5, with TRBD1 identical over 7 bases. The CDR3 loop spans 15 amino acids. CDR1 MNHNS and CDR2 SASEGT come from the germline V gene. Losses at the gene ends were 2 bases for V and 4 bases for J; bases not matched to a gene: 5. In DNA, the CDR3 is TGTGCCAGCAGTGAAAACAGGGGAGGGAATCAGCCCCAGCATTTT. Encoded protein: CASSENRGGNQPQHF.

This clonotype was detected ten times or more. The chain is built from TRBV27 and TRBJ2-7; 8 positions match TRBD2. This CDR3 comprises 15 residues. CDR1 and CDR2 (germline): MNHEY, SMNVEV (reference sequence). CDR3 residues: CASGGWGSDPREQYV. The CDR3 DNA follows: TGTGCAAGCGGGGGCTGGGGATCGGACCCACGCGAGCAGTACGTC.

The chain recombines TRBV12-3 or TRBV12-4 with TRBJ2-2, with 9 positions matching TRBD2. The CDR3 totals 16 residues. V was pared by 5 bases and J by 5 bases, with 9 bases of the junction left unmatched. The CDR3 bases are TGTGCCAGCAGTCCTATAGCGGGAGACGGGACCGGGGAGCTGTTTTTT. Its protein is CASSPIAGDGTGELFF.

The chain employs TRBV7-8 and TRBJ2-3; no clear D gene. The CDR3 extends over 12 amino acids. Germline-derived CDR1 and CDR2 are SGHVS and FQNEAQ. With 5 bases removed from V and 6 bases from J, the gap between germline ends came to 9 bases. CDR3 sequence reads: CASSPRMDTQYF. The CDR3 nucleotides are TGTGCCAGCAGCCCCAGAATGGATACGCAGTATTTT.

This clonotype was detected many times. V usage is TRBV5-1 and J usage is TRBJ2-7; 9 bases agree with TRBD1. The CDR3 loop spans 16 amino acids. V was clipped by 1 base and J by 0 bases; unmatched bases: 5. Germline CDR1 is SGHRS and CDR2 is YFSETQ. CDR3 protein: CASSLIQGAGSYEQYF. In nucleotides, the CDR3 is TGCGCCAGCAGCTTGATACAGGGGGCTGGCTCCTACGAGCAGTACTTC.

This clonotype was observed a few times. This chain uses TRBV24-1 with TRBJ2-7, with a tentative D call TRBD1 (5 bases). The ends were cut back, 12 bases at V and 4 bases at J, with 18 bases in the middle. The CDR3 has 13 residues. The germline V gene has CDR1 KGHDR and CDR2 SFDVKD. This CDR3 is CAPRGRDNYEQYF. For the CDR3, the DNA is TGTGCCCCCCGAGGCAGGGATAATTACGAGCAGTACTTC.

J is TRBJ2-2 and V is TRBV28; TRBD2 matches 7 bases. This CDR3 is built from 16 residues. The germline gives CDR1 MDHEN, CDR2 SYDVKM. V was clipped by 6 bases and J by 3 bases; unmatched bases: 10. Written as DNA, the CDR3 is TGTGCCAGCAGCCGCATCGGGGGGAGTTACACCGGGGAGCTGTTTTTT. It codes for CASSRIGGSYTGELFF.

The table lists this clonotype with a few counts. The chain is built from TRBV2 and TRBJ2-2, with TRBD2 matching over 9 bases. Germline V gene sequence: CDR1 SNHLY, CDR2 FYNNEI. Losses at the gene ends were 11 bases for V and 1 base for J; bases not matched to a gene: 11. This CDR3 has 16 amino acids. The CDR3 loop reads CASKRGLAKNTGELFF. The CDR3 DNA sequence: TGTGCCTCAAAAAGGGGACTAGCAAAGAACACCGGGGAGCTGTTTTTT.

The J gene is TRBJ2-1, the V gene TRBV10-2; the D gene is possibly TRBD2 (6 bases). CDR3 length equals 14 residues. V was clipped by 7 bases and J by 3 bases, with 13 bases between them. Germline CDR1 reads WSHSY; CDR2 reads SAAADI. The DNA of the CDR3 is TGCGCCAGCACGGCGGGATCCCACTACAATGAGCAGTTCTTC. This sequence encodes CASTAGSHYNEQFF.

This clonotype was detected only a few times. This chain joins TRBV7-9 and TRBJ2-7; D possibly corresponds to TRBD2 (6 bases). There are 15 residues in the CDR3. In germline, CDR1 is SEHNR, CDR2 FQNEAQ (reference sequence). Between the trimmed V and J ends, which lost 4 bases and 4 bases, there was a span of 17 bases. This CDR3 reads CASSSTSFSRYEQYF. The CDR3 bases are TGTGCCAGCAGCTCGACTAGTTTTTCCCGATACGAGCAGTACTTC.

The chain joins TRBV5-4 to TRBJ1-4, with 7 bases lining up with TRBD1. The V and J ends lost 0 bases and 6 bases, in that order; junction bases with no gene match: 8. There are 16 residues in the CDR3. Germline V lookup: CDR1 SGHNT, CDR2 YYREEE (reference sequence). CDR3: CASSLGPGQWDEKLFF. The CDR3 DNA follows: TGTGCCAGCAGCTTGGGGCCGGGACAGTGGGATGAAAAACTGTTTTTT.

The chain carries TRBV20-1 and TRBJ2-7; 11 nucleotides match TRBD2. The V gene end was trimmed by 1 base and the J gene end by 0 bases; junction bases not matched to a gene: 11. CDR3 length: 18 residues. Germline-derived CDR1 and CDR2 are DFQATT and SNEGSKA (reference sequence). The DNA for the CDR3 is TGCAGTGCTAGAGGTTTTGGGACTAGCGGTTGGAGCTCCTACGAGCAGTACTTC. It yields the protein CSARGFGTSGWSSYEQYF.

This clonotype was observed many times. This chain links TRBV3-1 with TRBJ2-1; D could derive from TRBD1 or TRBD2 (5 bases each). The CDR3 is 15 residues long. Trimming left V 5 bases short and J 8 bases short, with 19 bases between. Germline loops: CDR1 LGHDT, CDR2 YNNKEL (reference sequence). The CDR3 is CASSVRGPLGDEQFF. In nucleotides, the CDR3 is TGTGCCAGCAGCGTCCGGGGCCCCCTTGGGGATGAGCAGTTCTTC.

This CDR3 is CASSFRGPTGTWAYEQFF. In DNA, the CDR3 is TGTGCCAGCAGTTTTAGGGGGCCCACGGGTACGTGGGCCTATGAGCAGTTCTTC. The chain links TRBV12-3 or TRBV12-4 to TRBJ2-1; TRBD1 agrees at 7 bases. Trimming removed 3 bases from V and 8 bases from J; junction bases left unmatched: 19. The CDR3 is made up of 18 amino acids.

In this sample, this clonotype turned up many times. This rearrangement joins TRBV4-2 to TRBJ2-2; D is undetermined. CDR3 size: 11 residues. With 1 base removed from V and 8 bases from J, the gap between germline ends came to 2 bases. Germline-derived CDR1 and CDR2 are LGHNA and YNFKEQ. The CDR3 DNA follows: TGTGCCAGCAGCCAAGGTGGGGAGCTGTTTTTT. Protein product: CASSQGGELFF.

The chain employs TRBV6-5 and TRBJ2-7; D is perhaps TRBD2 (5 bases). Trimming cost V 2 bases and J 5 bases, with 16 bases left between them. CDR1 MNHEY and CDR2 SVGAGI come from the germline V gene. The length of the CDR3 is 15 residues. CDR3 region: CASSYSGLTRDEQYF. DNA of the CDR3: TGTGCCAGCAGTTACAGCGGCCTTACTCGGGACGAGCAGTACTTC.